The entry below describes one T cell receptor beta chain. Its antigen is unknown. These data come from a study of cytomegalovirus exposure and HLA in healthy donors. The CDR3 runs 14 residues. V lost 5 bases to trimming and J lost 1 base, with 11 bases between them. Germline-derived CDR1 and CDR2 are MDHEN and SYDVKM. Study-wide results and caveats: TCR beta chains associated with HLA were, in a later analysis, more clonally expanded than equally common others. Information on immune exposure was restricted to one variable (CMV serostatus).

PCR involved 60 Vbeta and 13 Jbeta primers. Measured with immunoSEQ multiplex PCR; TCRdb has only the in-frame clones, and not every one. Found here are around 120,000 clones, 65% to 90% of them singletons; the top ten hold around 1.2%. This sequence was found in a girl aged 2 to 10 in good health and CMV-seronegative. The source material was PBMCs. This rearrangement joins TRBV28 to TRBJ2-5; tentative D call: TRBD2 (5 bases). In DNA form, the CDR3 reads TGTGCCAGCAGTAGGGCGACTATCCAAGAGACCCAGTACTTC. The encoded protein is CASSRATIQETQYF. The full variable domain, rest sourced from reference TRBV28 and TRBJ2-5, is DVKVTQSSRYLVKRTGEKVFLECVQDMDHENMFWYRQDPGLGLRLIYFSYDVKMKEKGDIPEGYSVSREKKERFSLILESASTNQTSMYLCASSRATIQETQYFGPGTRLLVL.